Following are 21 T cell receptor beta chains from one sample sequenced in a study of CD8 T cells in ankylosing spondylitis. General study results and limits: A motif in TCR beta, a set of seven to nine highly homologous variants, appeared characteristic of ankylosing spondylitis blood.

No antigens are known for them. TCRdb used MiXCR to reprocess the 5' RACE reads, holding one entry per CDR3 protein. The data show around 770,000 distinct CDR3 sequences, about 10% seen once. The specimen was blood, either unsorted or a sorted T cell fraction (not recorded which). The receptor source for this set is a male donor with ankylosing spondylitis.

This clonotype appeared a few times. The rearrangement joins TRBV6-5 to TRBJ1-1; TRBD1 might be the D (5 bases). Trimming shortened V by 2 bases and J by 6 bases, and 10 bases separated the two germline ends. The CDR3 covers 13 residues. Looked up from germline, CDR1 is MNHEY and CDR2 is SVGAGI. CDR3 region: CASSYPRGAEAFF. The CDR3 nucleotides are TGTGCCAGCAGTTACCCCCGAGGGGCTGAAGCTTTCTTT.

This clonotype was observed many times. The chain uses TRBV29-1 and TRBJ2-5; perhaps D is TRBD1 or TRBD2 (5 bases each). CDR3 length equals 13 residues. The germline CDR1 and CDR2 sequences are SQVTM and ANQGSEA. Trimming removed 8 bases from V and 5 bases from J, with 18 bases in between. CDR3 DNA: TGCAGCTCCCCGGGACCCGGACTCGAGACCCAGTACTTC. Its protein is CSSPGPGLETQYF.

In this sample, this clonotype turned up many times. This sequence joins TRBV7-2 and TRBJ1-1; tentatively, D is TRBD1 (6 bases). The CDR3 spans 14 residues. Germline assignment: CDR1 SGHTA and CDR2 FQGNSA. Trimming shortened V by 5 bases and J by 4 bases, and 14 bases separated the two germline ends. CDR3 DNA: TGTGCCAGCAGCCCTAGGGGGGGTGGCACTGAAGCTTTCTTT. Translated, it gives CASSPRGGGTEAFF. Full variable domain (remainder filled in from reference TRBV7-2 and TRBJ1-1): GAGVSQSPSNKVTEKGKDVELRCDPISGHTALYWYRQSLGQGLEFLIYFQGNSAPDKSGLPSDRFSAERTGGSVSTLTIQRTQQEDSAVYLCASSPRGGGTEAFFGQGTRLTVV.

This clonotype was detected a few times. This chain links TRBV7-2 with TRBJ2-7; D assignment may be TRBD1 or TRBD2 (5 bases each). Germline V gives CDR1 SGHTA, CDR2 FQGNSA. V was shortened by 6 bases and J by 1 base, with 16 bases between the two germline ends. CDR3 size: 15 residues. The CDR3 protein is CASSLGGALSYEQYF. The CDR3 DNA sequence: TGTGCCAGCAGTCTTGGGGGAGCTCTATCCTACGAGCAGTACTTC.

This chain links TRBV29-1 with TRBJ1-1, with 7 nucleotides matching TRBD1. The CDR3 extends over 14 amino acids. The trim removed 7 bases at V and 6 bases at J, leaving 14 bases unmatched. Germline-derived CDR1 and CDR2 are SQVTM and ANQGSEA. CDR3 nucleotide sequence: TGCAGCGAACTCCGACAGGGAGGAAGGGCTGAAGCTTTCTTT. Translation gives CSELRQGGRAEAFF.

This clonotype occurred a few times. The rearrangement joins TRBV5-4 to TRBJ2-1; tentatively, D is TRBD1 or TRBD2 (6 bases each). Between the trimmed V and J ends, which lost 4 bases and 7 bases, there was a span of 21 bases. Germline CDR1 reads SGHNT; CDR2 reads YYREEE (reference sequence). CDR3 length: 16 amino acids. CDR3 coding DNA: TGTGCCAGCAGCGCAAAAAAGGGGGGCGTGTATAATGAGCAGTTCTTC. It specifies CASSAKKGGVYNEQFF.

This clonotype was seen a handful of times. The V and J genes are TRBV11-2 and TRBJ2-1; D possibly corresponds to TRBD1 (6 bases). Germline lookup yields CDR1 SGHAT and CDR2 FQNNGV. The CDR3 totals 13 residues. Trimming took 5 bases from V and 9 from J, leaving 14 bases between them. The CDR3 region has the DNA TGTGCCAGCAGCCCGGGACATTTGGGTGAGCAGTTCTTC. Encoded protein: CASSPGHLGEQFF.

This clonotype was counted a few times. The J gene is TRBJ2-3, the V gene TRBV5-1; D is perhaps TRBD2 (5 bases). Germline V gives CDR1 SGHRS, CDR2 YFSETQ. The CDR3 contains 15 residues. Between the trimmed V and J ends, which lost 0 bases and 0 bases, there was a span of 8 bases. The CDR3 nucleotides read TGCGCCAGCAGCTTGGACGGGGTCAGCACAGATACGCAGTATTTT. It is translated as CASSLDGVSTDTQYF.

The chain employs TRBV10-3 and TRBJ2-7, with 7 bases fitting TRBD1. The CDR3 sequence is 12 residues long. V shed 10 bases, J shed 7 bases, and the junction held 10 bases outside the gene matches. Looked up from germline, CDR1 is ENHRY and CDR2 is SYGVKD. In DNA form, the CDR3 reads TGTGCCACCAGAGGGACAGCCGAAGAGCAGTACTTC. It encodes CATRGTAEEQYF.

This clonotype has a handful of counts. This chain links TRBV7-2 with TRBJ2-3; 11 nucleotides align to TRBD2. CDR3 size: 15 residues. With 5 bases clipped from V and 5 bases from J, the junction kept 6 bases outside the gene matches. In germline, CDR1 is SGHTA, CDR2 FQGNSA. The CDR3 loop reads CASSPQGLAVDTQYF. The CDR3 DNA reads TGTGCCAGCAGCCCACAGGGACTAGCGGTAGATACGCAGTATTTT. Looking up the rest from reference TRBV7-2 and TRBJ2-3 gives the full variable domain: GAGVSQSPSNKVTEKGKDVELRCDPISGHTALYWYRQSLGQGLEFLIYFQGNSAPDKSGLPSDRFSAERTGGSVSTLTIQRTQQEDSAVYLCASSPQGLAVDTQYFGPGTRLTVL.

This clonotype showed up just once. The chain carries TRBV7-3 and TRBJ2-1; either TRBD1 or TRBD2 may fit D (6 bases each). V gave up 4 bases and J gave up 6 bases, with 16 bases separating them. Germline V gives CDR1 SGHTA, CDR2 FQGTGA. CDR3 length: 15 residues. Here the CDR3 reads CASSSPGGAGNEQFF. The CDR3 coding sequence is TGTGCCAGCAGCTCACCCGGGGGCGCAGGCAATGAGCAGTTCTTC.

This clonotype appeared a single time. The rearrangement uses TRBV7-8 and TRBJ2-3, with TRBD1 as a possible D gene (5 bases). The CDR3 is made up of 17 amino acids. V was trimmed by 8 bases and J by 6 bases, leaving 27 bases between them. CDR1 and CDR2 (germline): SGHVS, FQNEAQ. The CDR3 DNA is TGTGCCAGCCGGAAATACCGCATGGTCAGGGAAATGGATACGCAGTATTTT. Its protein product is CASRKYRMVREMDTQYF. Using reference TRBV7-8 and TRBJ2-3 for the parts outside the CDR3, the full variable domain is GAGVSQSPRYKVAKRGQDVALRCDPISGHVSLFWYQQALGQGPEFLTYFQNEAQLDKSGLPSDRFFAERPEGSVSTLKIQRTQQEDSAVYLCASRKYRMVREMDTQYFGPGTRLTVL.

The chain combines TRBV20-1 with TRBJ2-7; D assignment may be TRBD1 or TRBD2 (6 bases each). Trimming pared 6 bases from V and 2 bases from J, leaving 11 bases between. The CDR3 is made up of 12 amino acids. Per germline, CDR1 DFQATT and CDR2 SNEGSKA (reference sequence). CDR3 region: CSAKGGPYEQYF. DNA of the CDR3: TGCAGTGCCAAGGGGGGCCCCTACGAGCAGTACTTC.

CDR3: CAIGQGAAGNTIYF. The CDR3 DNA sequence: TGTGCCATTGGACAGGGAGCAGCAGGAAACACCATATATTTT. The V gene is TRBV10-3, the J gene TRBJ1-3, with 8 bases aligning to TRBD1. Germline CDR1 ENHRY, CDR2 SYGVKD. V dropped 9 bases and J dropped 4; count of bases not matched to a gene: 8. The length of the CDR3 is 14 residues.

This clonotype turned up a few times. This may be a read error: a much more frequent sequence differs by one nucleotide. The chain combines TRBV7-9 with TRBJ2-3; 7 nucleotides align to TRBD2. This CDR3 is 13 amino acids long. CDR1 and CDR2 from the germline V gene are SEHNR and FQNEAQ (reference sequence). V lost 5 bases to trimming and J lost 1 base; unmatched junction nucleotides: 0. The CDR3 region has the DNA TGTGCCAGCAGCACTAGCGGCACAGATACGCAGTATTTT. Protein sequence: CASSTSGTDTQYF. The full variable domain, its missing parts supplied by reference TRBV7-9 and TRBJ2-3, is DTGVSQNPRHKITKRGQNVTFRCDPISEHNRLYWYRQTLGQGPEFLTYFQNEAQLEKSRLLSDRFSAERPKGSFSTLEIQRTEQGDSAMYLCASSTSGTDTQYFGPGTRLTVL.

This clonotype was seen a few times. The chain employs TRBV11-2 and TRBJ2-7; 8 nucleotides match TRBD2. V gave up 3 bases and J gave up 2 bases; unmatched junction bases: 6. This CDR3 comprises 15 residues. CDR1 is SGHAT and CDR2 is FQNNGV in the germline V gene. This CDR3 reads CASSLERGITYEQYF. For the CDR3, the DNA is TGTGCCAGCAGCTTGGAGCGGGGGATAACCTACGAGCAGTACTTC.

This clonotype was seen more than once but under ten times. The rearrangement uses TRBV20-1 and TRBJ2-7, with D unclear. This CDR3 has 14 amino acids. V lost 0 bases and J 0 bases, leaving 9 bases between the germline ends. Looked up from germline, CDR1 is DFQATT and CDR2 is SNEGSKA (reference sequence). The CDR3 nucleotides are TGCAGTGCTAGAGATTATCACATCTCCTACGAGCAGTACTTC. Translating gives CSARDYHISYEQYF.

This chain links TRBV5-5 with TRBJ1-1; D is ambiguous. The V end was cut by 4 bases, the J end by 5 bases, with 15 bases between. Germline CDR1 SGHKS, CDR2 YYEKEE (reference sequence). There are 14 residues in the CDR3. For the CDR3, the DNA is TGTGCCAGCAGCCCAGCCGGGGAGAGGACTGAAGCTTTCTTT. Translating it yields CASSPAGERTEAFF.

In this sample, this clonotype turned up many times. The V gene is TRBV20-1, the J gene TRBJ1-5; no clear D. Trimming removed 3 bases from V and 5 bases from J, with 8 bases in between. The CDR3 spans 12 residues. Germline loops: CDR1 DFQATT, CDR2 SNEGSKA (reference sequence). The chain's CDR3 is CSASRFDQPQHF. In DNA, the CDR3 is TGCAGTGCTAGCAGGTTTGATCAGCCCCAGCATTTT.

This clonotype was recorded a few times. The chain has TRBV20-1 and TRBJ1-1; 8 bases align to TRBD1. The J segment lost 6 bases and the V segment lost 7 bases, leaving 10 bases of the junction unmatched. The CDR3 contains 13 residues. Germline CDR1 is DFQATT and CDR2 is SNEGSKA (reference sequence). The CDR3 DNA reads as TGCAGTGGAGCCCCAGGGGGCGCCCCTGAAGCTTTCTTT. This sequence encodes CSGAPGGAPEAFF.

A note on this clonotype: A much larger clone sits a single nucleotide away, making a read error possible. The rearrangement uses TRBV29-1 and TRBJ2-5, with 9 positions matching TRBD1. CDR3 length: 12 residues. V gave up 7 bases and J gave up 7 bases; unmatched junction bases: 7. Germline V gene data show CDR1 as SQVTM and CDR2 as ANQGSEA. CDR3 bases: TGCAGCGCCCGGACAGGGGAAGGGACCCAGTACTTC. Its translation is CSARTGEGTQYF.